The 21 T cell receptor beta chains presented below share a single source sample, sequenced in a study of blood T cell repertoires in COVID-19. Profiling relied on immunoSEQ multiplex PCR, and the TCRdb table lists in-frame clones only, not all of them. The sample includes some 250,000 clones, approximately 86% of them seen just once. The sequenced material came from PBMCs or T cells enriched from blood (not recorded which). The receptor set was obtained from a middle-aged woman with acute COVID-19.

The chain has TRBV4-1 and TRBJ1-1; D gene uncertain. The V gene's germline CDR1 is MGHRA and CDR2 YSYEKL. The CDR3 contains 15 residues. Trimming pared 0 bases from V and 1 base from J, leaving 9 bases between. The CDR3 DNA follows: TGCGCCAGCAGCCAAGATGAGGAGACGAACACTGAAGCTTTCTTT. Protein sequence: CASSQDEETNTEAFF.

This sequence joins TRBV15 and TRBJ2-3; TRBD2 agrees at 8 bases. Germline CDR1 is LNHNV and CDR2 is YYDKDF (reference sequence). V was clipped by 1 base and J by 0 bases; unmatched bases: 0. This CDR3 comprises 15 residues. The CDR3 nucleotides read TGTGCCACCAGCAGAGCGGGGGGGAGCACAGATACGCAGTATTTT. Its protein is CATSRAGGSTDTQYF.

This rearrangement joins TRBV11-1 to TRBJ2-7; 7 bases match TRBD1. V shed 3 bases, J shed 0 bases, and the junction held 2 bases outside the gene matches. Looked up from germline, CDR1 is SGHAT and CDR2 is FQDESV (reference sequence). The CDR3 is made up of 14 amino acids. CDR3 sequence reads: CASSLDRPSYEQYF. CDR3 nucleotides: TGTGCCAGCAGCTTGGACAGGCCCTCCTACGAGCAGTACTTC.

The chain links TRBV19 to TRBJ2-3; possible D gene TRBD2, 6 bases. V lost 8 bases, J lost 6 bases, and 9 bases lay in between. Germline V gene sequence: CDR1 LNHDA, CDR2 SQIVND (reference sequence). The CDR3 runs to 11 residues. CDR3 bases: TGTGCCAGTCAAGGAGGGGATACGCAGTATTTT. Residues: CASQGGDTQYF.

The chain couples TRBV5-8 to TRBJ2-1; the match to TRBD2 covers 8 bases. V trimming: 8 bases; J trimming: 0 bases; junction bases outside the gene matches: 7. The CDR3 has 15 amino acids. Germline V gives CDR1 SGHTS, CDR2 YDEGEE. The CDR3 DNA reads TGTGCCAGTCAGCGGGAGTCGCGCTCCTACAATGAGCAGTTCTTC. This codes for CASQRESRSYNEQFF.

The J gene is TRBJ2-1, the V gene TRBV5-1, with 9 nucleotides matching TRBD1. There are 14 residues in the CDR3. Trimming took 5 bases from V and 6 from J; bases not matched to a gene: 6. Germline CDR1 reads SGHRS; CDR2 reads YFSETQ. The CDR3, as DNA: TGCGCCAGCAGGGAGACAGGGGGGATCAATGAGCAGTTCTTC. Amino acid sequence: CASRETGGINEQFF.

The CDR3: CASSDRVDIETQYF. In nucleotides, the CDR3 is TGTGCCAGCAGCGACAGGGTTGATATTGAGACCCAGTACTTC. This chain connects TRBV11-3 to TRBJ2-5; 7 bases align to TRBD1. Germline V CDR1 and CDR2: SGHNT, YENEEA. J lost 5 bases, V lost 5 bases, and 8 bases had no gene match. The length of the CDR3 is 14 residues.

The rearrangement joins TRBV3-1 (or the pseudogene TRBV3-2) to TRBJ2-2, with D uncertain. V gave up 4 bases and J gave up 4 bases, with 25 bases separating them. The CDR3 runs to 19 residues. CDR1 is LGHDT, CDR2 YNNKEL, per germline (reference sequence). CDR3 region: CASSRKMGRFTSSTGELFF. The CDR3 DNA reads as TGTGCCAGCAGCCGCAAGATGGGCAGGTTCACATCGAGCACCGGGGAGCTGTTTTTT.

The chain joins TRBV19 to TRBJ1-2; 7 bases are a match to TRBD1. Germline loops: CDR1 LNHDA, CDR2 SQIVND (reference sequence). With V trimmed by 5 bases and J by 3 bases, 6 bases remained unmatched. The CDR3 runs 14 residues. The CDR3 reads CASSEEDRDYGYTF. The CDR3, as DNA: TGTGCCAGTAGTGAGGAAGACAGGGACTATGGCTACACCTTC.

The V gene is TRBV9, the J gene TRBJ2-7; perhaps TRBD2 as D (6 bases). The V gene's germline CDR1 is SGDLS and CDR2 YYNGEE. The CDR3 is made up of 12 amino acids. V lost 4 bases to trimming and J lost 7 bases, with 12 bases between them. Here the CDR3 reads CASSTRAGEQYF. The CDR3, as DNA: TGTGCCAGCAGCACAAGGGCGGGAGAGCAGTACTTC. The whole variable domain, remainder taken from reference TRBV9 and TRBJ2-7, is DSGVTQTPKHLITATGQRVTLRCSPRSGDLSVYWYQQSLDQGLQFLIQYYNGEERAKGNILERFSAQQFPDLHSELNLSSLELGDSALYFCASSTRAGEQYFGPGTRLTVT.

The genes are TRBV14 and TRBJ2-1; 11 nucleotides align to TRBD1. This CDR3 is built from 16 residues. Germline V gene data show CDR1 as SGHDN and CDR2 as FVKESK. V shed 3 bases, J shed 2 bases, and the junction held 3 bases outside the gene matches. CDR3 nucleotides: TGTGCCAGCAGCCATTGGACAGGGGGCACCTACAATGAGCAGTTCTTC. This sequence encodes CASSHWTGGTYNEQFF.

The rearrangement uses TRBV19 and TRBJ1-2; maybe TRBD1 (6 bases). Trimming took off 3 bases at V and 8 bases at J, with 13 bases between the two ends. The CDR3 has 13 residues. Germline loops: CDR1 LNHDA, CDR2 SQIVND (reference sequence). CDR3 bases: TGTGCCAGTAGTATCCAGGGGAAATACGGCTACACCTTC. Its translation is CASSIQGKYGYTF.

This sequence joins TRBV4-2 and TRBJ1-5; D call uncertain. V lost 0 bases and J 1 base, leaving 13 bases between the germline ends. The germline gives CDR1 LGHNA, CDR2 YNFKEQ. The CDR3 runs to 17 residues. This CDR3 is CASSQEPRTRSNQPQHF. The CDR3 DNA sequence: TGTGCCAGCAGCCAAGAACCCCGTACGAGGAGCAATCAGCCCCAGCATTTT.

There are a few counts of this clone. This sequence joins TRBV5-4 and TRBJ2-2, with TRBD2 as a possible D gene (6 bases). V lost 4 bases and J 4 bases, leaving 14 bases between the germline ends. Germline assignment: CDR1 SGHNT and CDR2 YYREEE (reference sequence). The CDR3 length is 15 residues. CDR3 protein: CASSPPGGGTGELFF. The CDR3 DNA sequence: TGTGCCAGCAGCCCACCCGGGGGTGGCACCGGGGAGCTGTTTTTT. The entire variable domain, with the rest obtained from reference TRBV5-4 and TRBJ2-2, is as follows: ETGVTQSPTHLIKTRGQQVTLRCSSQSGHNTVSWYQQALGQGPQFIFQYYREEENGRGNFPPRFSGLQFPNYSSELNVNALELDDSALYLCASSPPGGGTGELFFGEGSRLTVL.

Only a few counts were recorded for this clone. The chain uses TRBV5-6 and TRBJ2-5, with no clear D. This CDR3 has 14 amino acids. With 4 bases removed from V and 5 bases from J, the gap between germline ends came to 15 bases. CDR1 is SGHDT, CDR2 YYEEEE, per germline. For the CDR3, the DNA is TGTGCCAGCAGCCCCGTCGGCAGCGCGGAGACCCAGTACTTC. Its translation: CASSPVGSAETQYF.

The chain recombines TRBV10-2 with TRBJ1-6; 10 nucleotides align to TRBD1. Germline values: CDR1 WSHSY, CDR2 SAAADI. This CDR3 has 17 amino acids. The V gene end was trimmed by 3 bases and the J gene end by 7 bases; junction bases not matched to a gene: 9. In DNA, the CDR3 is TGCGCCAGCAGTGAAACAGCGACAGGGGGCGGAAATTCACCCCTCCACTTT. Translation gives CASSETATGGGNSPLHF.

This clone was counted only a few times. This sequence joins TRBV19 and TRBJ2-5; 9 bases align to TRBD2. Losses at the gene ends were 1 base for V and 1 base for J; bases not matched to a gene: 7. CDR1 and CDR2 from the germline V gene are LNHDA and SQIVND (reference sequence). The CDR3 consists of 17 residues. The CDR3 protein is CASSIGFSGSLQETQYF. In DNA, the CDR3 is TGTGCCAGTAGTATAGGGTTTAGCGGGAGTCTCCAAGAGACCCAGTACTTC.

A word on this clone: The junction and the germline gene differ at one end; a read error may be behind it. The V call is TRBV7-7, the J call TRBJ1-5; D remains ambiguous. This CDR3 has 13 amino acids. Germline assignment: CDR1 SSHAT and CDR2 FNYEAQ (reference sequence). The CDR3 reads CASSRGEGQPQHF. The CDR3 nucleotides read TGTGCTAGCAGCCGTGGGGAGGGCCAGCCCCAGCATTTT. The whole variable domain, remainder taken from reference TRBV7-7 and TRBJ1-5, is GAGVSQSPRYKVTKRGQDVTLRCDPISSHATLYWYQQALGQGPEFLTYFNYEAQPDKSGLPSDRFSAERPEGSISTLTIQRTEQRDSAMYRCASSRGEGQPQHFGDGTRLSIL.

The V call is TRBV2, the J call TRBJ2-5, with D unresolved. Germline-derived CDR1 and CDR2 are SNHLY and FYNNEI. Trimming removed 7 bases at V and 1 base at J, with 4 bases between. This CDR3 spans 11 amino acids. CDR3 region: CASTFQETQYF. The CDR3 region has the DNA TGTGCCAGCACCTTCCAAGAGACCCAGTACTTC.

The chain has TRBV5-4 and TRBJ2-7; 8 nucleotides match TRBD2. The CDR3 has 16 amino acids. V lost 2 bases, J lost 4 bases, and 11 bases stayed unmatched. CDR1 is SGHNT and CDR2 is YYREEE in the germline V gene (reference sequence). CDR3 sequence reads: CASSLASGTRGYEQYF. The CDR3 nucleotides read TGTGCCAGCAGCTTAGCTTCCGGGACTAGAGGTTACGAGCAGTACTTC.

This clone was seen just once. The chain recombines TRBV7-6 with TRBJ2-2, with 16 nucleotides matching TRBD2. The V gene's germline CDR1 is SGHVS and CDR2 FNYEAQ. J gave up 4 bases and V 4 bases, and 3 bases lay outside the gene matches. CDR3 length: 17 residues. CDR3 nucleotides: TGTGCCAGCAGCTCCGGGACTAGCGGGAGGGGCACCGGGGAGCTGTTTTTT. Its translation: CASSSGTSGRGTGELFF.